This TCR beta chain was observed in a study of shared clonotypes between healthy human individuals (dated by TCRdb to the early 2020s). A note on the overall study: The cohort included three men and a couple of women between 18 and 49 years of age. Between about 0.8 and 9 billion PBMCs per donor were obtained by leukapheresis. Per donor, three plates each were used for CD4 naive and CD4 memory, two for CD8 naive, and one for CD8 memory. To estimate repertoire size and how much clonotypes are shared between individuals, the study performed deep sequencing of blood TCR repertoires from about 5 healthy adults. To increase sequencing depth and limit assay-specific biases, different laboratories used diverse techniques to prepare libraries and sequence TCR repertoires.

From a lookup of the germline V gene, CDR1 and CDR2 are SGHRS and YFSETQ. CDR3 length: 15 amino acids, cysteine to phenylalanine. Here the CDR3 DNA is all that survives: 45 bases in frame from base 1. The germline V and J ends show losses of 6 bases and 3 bases respectively, and no gene match explains 11 bases of the junction. Note on this clone: This receptor's antigen is unknown. Base qualities were left out, and no much larger clone turns up one base away.

Healthy HIV-negative adults with no recently reported acute infections or vaccinations were included as donors. Every donor was a Caucasian adult residing in Nashville, Tennessee, USA. CD4+ T cells were enriched by magnetic negative selection, after which naive cells were positively selected on CD45RA and the negative fraction was taken as the memory subset. Blood was obtained by leukapheresis, after which PBMCs were separated by Ficoll-Histopaque density gradient centrifugation and cryopreserved in liquid nitrogen vapor phase. Analytical flow cytometry was used to check the purity and quantity of every magnetically sorted T cell population. Genomic DNA was isolated from each sorted fraction and quantified by UV absorbance on a Nanodrop 2000c. Using the deep immunoSEQ assay, TCR CDR3 regions were amplified from genomic DNA by multiplex PCR. For each cell subset, the extracted genomic DNA was distributed evenly across all wells of several immunoSEQ 96-well plates, and each plate served as one replicate. Each replicate PCR for sorted subsets received around 200 ng genomic DNA, equal to 30,000 or so T cell genomes. Purified libraries were measured with a Qubit 3.0 fluorometer, size-checked on a Bioanalyzer 2100, and measured again with the KAPA Library Quantification kit. Every immunoSEQ 96-well plate was sequenced on a dedicated single-read 150-cycle Illumina NextSeq 550 flow cell. The authors' analysis ran thus. The immunoSEQ output contained only junctional sequences without quality scores, so filtering could not match that applied to full-length reads. Sequences were annotated with PyIR, a Python wrapper for IgBLAST v1.9, and V/J genes and CDR3 were assigned using IMGT germline references. Any read was removed if the V/J assignment was weak (E-value above 1e-6), the CDR3 was missing, or the read contained stop codons, out-of-frame junctions, or ambiguous translated residues. A V3J clonotype was defined by an identical inferred V gene, J gene, and CDR3 amino acid sequence. The percentage overlap between two repertoires was calculated by dividing the number of shared unique clonotypes by the size of the smaller repertoire. Repertoire richness was assessed with RTK rarefaction, the Chao1 estimator, and Recon v2.1 estimates of unobserved clonotypes. Generation probabilities were computed with OLGA for all TCRbeta clonotypes obtained by the gDNA method from several donors. Here the immuneACCESS table is served through TCRdb, limited to in-frame sequences with V and J called. Missing clones are a known gap in these copies; in checked studies unresolved V genes cover under half, and the rest lacks a known reason. The V and J calls and clone size come from that table; D and trimming were worked out from the DNA. Present in this sample are about 1 million clones, around 76% of which were seen just once. Of the sample, 1.4% falls within the top ten clones.

What the research found in general, with its limitations: Sampling was restricted to blood, and TCR repertoires in tissues likely differ from the TCR repertoires found in blood. About 4.5% of naive CD4, roughly 3.5% of naive CD8, approximately 2.2% of memory CD4, and around 0.4% of memory CD8 clonotypes were shared across several donors. Because the study included a small number of donors, the genetic and exposure-history diversity represented was limited. Compared with non-shared clonotypes, the clonotypes found in all four sorted-subset donors had higher generation probabilities. Pairwise subsampling indicated that sequencing depth was expected to affect the degree of clonotype sharing among donors. Estimated clonotype richness was generally larger for naive than for memory subsets. Rarefaction of sorted-subset datasets indicated incomplete sequencing despite the large sequencing depth.

Sample: memory CD4+ T cells sorted from blood. Per the publication, the cell subset or site label means: CD45RA-negative fraction. This sequence uses TRBV5-1 and TRBJ1-1; TRBD1 agrees with 7 junctional bases. The receptor comes from a man between 18 and 35 years old in good health. The base sequence is TGCGCCAGCACCCTTGGCGGGACAGCGGACACTGAAGCTTTCTTT. Its product reads: CASTLGGTADTEAFF.